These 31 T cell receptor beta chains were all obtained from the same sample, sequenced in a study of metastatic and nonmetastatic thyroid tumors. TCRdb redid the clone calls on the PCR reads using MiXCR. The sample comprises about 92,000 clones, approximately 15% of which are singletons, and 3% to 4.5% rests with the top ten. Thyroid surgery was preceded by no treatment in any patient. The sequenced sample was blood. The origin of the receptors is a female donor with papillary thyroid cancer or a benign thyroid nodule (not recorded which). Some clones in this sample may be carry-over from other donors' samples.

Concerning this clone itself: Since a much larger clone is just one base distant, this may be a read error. For the CDR3, the DNA is TGCAGTGCTCCGGACAGGGGCGCTGAAGCTTTCTTT. Protein sequence: CSAPDRGAEAFF. This chain connects TRBV20-1 to TRBJ1-1; 9 bases align to TRBD1. Germline CDR1 DFQATT, CDR2 SNEGSKA (reference sequence). The length of the CDR3 is 12 residues. V was clipped by 5 bases and J by 6 bases; unmatched bases: 4.

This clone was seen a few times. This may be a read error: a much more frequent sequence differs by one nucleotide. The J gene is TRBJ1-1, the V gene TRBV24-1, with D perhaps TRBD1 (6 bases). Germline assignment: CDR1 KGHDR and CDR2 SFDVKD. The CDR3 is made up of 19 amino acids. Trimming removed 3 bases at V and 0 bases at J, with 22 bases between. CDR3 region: CATSDPLGGGNKMNTEAFF. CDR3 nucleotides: TGTGCCACCAGTGATCCCCTCGGGGGGGGCAATAAAATGAACACTGAAGCTTTCTTT.

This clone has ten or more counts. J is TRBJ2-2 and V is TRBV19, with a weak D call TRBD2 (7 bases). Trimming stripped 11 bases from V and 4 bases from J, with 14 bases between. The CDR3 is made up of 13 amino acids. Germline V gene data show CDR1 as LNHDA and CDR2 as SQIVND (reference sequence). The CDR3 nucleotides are TGTGCCGCCAACAGGGAGGGCACCGGGGAGCTGTTTTTT. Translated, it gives CAANREGTGELFF. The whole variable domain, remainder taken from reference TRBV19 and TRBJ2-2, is DGGITQSPKYLFRKEGQNVTLSCEQNLNHDAMYWYRQDPGQGLRLIYYSQIVNDFQKGDIAEGYSVSREKKESFPLTVTSAQKNPTAFYLCAANREGTGELFFGEGSRLTVL.

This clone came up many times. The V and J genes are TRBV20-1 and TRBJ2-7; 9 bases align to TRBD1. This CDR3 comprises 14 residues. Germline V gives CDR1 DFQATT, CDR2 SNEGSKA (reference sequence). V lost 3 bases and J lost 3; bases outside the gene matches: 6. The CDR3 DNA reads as TGCAGTGCTAGCGGGACAGGGCCGAACTACGAGCAGTACTTC. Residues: CSASGTGPNYEQYF.

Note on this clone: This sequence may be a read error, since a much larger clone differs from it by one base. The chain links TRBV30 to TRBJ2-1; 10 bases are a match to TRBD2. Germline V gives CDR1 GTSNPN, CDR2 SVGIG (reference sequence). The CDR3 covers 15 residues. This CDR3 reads CAWRLAGSSYNDQFF. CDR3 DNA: TGTGCCTGGAGACTAGCGGGGAGCTCCTACAATGATCAGTTCTTC.

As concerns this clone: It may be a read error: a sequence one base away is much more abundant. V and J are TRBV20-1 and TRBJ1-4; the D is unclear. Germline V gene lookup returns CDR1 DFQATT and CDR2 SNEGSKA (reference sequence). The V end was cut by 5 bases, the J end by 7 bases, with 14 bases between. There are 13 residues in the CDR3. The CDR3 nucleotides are TGCAGTGCTGTTGAGGCAGGTGTTGAAAAACTGTTTTTT. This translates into CSAVEAGVEKLFF.

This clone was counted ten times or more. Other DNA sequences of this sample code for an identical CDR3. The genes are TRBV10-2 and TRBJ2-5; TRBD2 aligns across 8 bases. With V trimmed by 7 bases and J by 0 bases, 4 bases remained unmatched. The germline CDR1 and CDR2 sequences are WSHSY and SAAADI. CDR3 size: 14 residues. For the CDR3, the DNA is TGCGCCAGCATGACTAGCGAGTACCAAGAGACCCAGTACTTC. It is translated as CASMTSEYQETQYF.

CDR3: CASSPLWRLSYEQYF. The CDR3 DNA sequence: TGTGCCAGCAGCCCCCTGTGGCGGTTATCATACGAGCAGTACTTC. The chain uses TRBV3-1 and TRBJ2-7, with unresolved D. Trimming pared 4 bases from V and 4 bases from J, leaving 17 bases between. Germline CDR1 and CDR2: LGHDT and YNNKEL (reference sequence). The CDR3 loop spans 15 amino acids.

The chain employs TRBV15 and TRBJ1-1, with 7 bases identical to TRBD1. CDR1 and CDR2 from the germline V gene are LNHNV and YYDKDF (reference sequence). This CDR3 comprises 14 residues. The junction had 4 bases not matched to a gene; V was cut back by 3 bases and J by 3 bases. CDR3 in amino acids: CATSRTGLDTEAFF. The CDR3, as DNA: TGTGCCACCAGCAGGACAGGGTTGGACACTGAAGCTTTCTTT.

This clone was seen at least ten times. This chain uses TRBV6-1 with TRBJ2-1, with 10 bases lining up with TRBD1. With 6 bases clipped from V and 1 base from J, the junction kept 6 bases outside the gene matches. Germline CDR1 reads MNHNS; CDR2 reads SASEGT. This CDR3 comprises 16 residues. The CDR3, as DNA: TGTGCCAGCAGAGGACCGGGACAGGGGTCCTACAATGAGCAGTTCTTC. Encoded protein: CASRGPGQGSYNEQFF.

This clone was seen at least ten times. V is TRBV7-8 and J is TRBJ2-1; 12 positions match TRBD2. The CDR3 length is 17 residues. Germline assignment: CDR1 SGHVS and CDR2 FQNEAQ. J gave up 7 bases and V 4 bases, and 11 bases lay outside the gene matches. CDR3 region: CASSSSPSGGANNEQFF. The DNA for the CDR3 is TGTGCCAGCAGCTCTTCTCCTAGCGGGGGGGCGAATAATGAGCAGTTCTTC.

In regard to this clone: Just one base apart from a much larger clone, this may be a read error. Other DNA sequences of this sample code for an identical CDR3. In nucleotides, the CDR3 is TGTGCCAGCAGCTCTAGGACAGGGGGCACAGACACGCAGTATTTT. It is translated as CASSSRTGGTDTQYF. The rearrangement links TRBV7-3 to TRBJ2-3, with TRBD1 identical over 11 bases. CDR1 SGHTA and CDR2 FQGTGA come from the germline V gene. The CDR3 totals 15 residues. Full variable domain (remainder filled in from reference TRBV7-3 and TRBJ2-3): GAGVSQTPSNKVTEKGKYVELRCDPISGHTALYWYRQSLGQGPEFLIYFQGTGAADDSGLPNDRFFAVRPEGSVSTLKIQRTERGDSAVYLCASSSRTGGTDTQYFGPGTRLTVL.

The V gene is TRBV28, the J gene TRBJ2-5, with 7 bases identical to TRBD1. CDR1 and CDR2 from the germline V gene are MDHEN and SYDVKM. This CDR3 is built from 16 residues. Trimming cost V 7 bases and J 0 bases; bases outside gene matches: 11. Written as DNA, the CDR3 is TGTGCCAGCACCCCGGGGACAGTGCCGTACCAAGAGACCCAGTACTTC. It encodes CASTPGTVPYQETQYF.

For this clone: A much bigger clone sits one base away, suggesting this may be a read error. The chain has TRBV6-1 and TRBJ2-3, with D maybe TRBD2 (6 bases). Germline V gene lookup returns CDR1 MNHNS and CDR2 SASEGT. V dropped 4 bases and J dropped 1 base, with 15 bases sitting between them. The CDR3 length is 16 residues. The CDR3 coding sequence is TGTGCCAGCAGTGCTCGGGGGTCCGGTGGCACAGATACGCAGTATTTT. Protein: CASSARGSGGTDTQYF.

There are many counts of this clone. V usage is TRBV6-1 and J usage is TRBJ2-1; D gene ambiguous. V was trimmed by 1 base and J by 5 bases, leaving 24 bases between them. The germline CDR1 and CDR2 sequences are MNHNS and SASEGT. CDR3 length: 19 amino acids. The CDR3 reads CASSEGPGLSRAPHNEQFF. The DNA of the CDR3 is TGTGCCAGCAGTGAAGGACCGGGTCTTAGTAGGGCTCCTCACAATGAGCAGTTCTTC.

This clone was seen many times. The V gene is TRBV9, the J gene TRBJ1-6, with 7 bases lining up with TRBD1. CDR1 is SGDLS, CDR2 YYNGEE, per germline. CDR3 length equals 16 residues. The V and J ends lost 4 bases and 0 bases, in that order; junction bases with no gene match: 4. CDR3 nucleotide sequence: TGTGCCAGCAGCCCGGGACAGAGCTCCTATAATTCACCCCTCCACTTT. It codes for CASSPGQSSYNSPLHF.

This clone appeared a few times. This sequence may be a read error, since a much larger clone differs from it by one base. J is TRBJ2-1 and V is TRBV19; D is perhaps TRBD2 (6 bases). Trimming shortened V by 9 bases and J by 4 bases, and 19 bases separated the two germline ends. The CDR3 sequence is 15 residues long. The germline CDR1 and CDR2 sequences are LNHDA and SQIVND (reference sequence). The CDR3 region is CASNQQAGFYNEQFF. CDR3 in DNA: TGTGCCAGCAATCAACAGGCGGGGTTTTACAATGAGCAGTTCTTC.

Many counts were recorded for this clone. Written as DNA, the CDR3 is TGTGCCACCAGGTACGGCCAGGGGGACAAGCAGTATTTT. Protein: CATRYGQGDKQYF. The chain is built from TRBV24-1 and TRBJ2-3; the match to TRBD1 covers 7 bases. Germline trimming cut 7 bases from V and 11 bases from J; bases unmatched to any gene: 11. Germline assignment: CDR1 KGHDR and CDR2 SFDVKD. The CDR3 extends over 13 amino acids.

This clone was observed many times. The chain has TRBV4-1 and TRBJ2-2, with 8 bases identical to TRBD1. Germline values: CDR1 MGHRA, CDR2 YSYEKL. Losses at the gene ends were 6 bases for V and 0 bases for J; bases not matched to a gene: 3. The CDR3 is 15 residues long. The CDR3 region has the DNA TGCGCCAGCAGAGCACAGGGGGCGAACACCGGGGAGCTGTTTTTT. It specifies CASRAQGANTGELFF.

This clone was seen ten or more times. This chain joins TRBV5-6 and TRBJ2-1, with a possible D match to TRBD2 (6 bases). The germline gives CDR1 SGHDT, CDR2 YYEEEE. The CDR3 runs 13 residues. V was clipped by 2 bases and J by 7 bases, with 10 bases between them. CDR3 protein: CASSFERGNEQFF. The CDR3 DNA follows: TGTGCCAGCAGCTTCGAACGGGGGAATGAGCAGTTCTTC.

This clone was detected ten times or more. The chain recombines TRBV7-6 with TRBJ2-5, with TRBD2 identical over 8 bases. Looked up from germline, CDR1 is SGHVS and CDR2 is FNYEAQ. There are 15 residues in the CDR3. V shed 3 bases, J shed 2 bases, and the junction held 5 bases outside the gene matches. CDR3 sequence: CASSFGTRGQETQYF. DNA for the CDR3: TGTGCCAGCAGCTTCGGGACTAGGGGGCAAGAGACCCAGTACTTC.

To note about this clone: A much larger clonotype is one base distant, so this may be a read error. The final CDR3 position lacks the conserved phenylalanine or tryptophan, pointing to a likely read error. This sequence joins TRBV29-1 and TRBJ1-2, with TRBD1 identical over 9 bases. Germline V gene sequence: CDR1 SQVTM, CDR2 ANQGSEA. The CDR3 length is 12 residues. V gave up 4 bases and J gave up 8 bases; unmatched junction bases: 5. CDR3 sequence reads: CSVADRGRGYTL. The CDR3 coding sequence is TGCAGCGTTGCGGACAGGGGCCGGGGCTACACCCTC.

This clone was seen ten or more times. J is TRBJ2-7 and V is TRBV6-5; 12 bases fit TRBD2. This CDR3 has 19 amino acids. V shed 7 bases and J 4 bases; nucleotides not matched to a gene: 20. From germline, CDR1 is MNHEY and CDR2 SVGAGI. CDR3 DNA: TGTGCCAGCATAGGGGTTCACCTAGCGGGGGGGCGGGACCGTTACGAGCAGTACTTC. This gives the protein CASIGVHLAGGRDRYEQYF.

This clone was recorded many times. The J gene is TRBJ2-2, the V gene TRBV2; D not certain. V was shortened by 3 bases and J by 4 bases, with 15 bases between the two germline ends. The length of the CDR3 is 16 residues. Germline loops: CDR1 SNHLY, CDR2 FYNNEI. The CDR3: CASSDDRAGFTGELFF. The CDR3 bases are TGTGCCAGCAGTGACGATAGGGCCGGGTTCACCGGGGAGCTGTTTTTT.

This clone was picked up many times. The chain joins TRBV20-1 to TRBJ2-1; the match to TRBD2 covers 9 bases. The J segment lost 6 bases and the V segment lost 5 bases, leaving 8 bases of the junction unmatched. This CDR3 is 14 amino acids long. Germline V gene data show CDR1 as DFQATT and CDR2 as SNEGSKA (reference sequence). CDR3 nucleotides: TGCAGTGCTTGGACTAGCGAATTGGGCAATGAGCAGTTCTTC. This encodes CSAWTSELGNEQFF.

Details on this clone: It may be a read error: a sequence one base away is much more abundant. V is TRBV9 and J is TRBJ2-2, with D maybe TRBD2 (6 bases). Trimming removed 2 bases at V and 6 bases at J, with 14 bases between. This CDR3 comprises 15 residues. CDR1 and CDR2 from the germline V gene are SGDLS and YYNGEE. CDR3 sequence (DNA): TGTGCCAGCAGCGTCGCTAGCGTGGCCTCCGGGGAGCTGTTTTTT. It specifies CASSVASVASGELFF.

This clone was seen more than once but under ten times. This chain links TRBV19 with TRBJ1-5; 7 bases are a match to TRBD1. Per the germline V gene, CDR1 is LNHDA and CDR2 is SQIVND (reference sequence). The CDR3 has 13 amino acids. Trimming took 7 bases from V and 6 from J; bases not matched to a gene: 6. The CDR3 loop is CASTDREGQPQHF. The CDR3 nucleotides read TGTGCCAGTACCGACAGGGAAGGTCAGCCCCAGCATTTT.

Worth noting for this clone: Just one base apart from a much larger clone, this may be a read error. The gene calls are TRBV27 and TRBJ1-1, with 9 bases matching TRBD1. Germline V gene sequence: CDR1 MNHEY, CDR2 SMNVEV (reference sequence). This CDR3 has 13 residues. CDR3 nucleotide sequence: TGTGCCAGCGGGGACAGGGAGAACACTGAAGCTTTATTT. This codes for CASGDRENTEALF.

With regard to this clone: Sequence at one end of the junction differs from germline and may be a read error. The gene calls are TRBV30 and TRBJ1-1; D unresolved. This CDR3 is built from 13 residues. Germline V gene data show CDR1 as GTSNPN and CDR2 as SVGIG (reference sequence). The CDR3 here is CAWSQSLNTEAFF. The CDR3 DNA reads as TGTGCCTGGAGCCAGAGTCTGAACACTGAAGCCTTCTTT. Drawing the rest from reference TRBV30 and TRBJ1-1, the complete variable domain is SQTIHQWPATLVQPVGSPLSLECTVEGTSNPNLYWYRQAAGRGLQLLFYSVGIGQISSEVPQNLSASRPQDRQFILSSKKLLLSDSGFYLCAWSQSLNTEAFFGQGTRLTVV.

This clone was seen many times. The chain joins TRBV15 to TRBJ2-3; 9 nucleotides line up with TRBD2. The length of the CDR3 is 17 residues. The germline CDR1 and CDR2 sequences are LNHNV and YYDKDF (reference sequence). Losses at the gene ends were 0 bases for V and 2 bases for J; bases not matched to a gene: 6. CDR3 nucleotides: TGTGCCACCAGCAGAGATCATGTAGCGGGGGCCACAGATACGCAGTATTTT. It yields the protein CATSRDHVAGATDTQYF.

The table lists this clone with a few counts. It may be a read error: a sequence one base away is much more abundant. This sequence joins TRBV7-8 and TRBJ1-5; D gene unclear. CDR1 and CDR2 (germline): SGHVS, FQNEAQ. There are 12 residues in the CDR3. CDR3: CAGSLGDQPQHF. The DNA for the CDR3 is TGTGCCGGCAGCTTAGGTGATCAGCCCCAGCATTTT.